The text below deals with one T cell receptor beta chain. Its antigen remains unidentified. Regarding time point: persistent/refractory GD, antithyroid drugs over 5 years with positive TRAb. Isolated PBMC RNA provided the starting material for the TCR library. American Thyroid Association guidelines defined how Graves' disease was diagnosed. The sample comes from a study of regulatory T cells in long-lasting Graves disease. The study, taken as a whole, reports: Results may be inaccurate due to the small sample size.

To make TCR beta libraries, researchers used iRepertoire HTBI primers and Arm-PCR of CDR3 regions. Using its own MiXCR run on the multiplex PCR reads, TCRdb lists one record per CDR3 protein. The repertoire holds under 500,000 distinct CDR3 sequences, with around 20% as singletons. CDR3 length equals 15 residues. Germline V gene lookup returns CDR1 MDHEN and CDR2 SYDVKM. V was pared by 7 bases and J by 3 bases, with 19 bases between. This chain links TRBV28 with TRBJ2-7; D perhaps matches TRBD1 (6 bases). Sample: peripheral blood mononuclear cells (PBMCs), taken when the disease was refractory, from a patient treated with antithyroid drugs. The clonotype originates from a female donor with Graves disease. CDR3 in DNA: TGTGCCAGCAAGACCCACGGGCAGGGGAGCTACGAGCAGTACTTC. The encoded protein is CASKTHGQGSYEQYF.